The 14 T cell receptor beta chains listed next were all sequenced from one sample in a study of control samples from healthy donors and cancer patients. Sequencing used immunoSEQ multiplex PCR; TCRdb keeps in-frame clones, though not all of them. The table lists 150,000 or so clones, around 94% of them singletons. The sequenced sample consisted of blood. The source is a man aged 35 to 55 in good health.

This rearrangement joins TRBV5-5 to TRBJ1-1, with D hard to call. The CDR3 totals 13 residues. The V end was cut by 4 bases, the J end by 1 base, with 8 bases between. Germline CDR1 and CDR2: SGHKS and YYEKEE (reference sequence). The CDR3 loop is CASSATRNTEAFF. CDR3 DNA sequence: TGTGCCAGCAGCGCTACAAGGAACACTGAAGCTTTCTTT.

V is TRBV7-8 and J is TRBJ2-3; D gene ambiguous. Per the germline V gene, CDR1 is SGHVS and CDR2 is FQNEAQ. Trimming left V 2 bases short and J 4 bases short, with 13 bases between. CDR3 length: 15 amino acids. The CDR3 spells CASSLIHNYSDTQYF. CDR3 DNA: TGTGCCAGCAGCTTAATACATAACTACTCAGATACGCAGTATTTT.

This rearrangement joins TRBV15 to TRBJ2-7, with a tentative D call TRBD2 (6 bases). CDR3 length: 17 amino acids. V was shortened by 1 base and J by 1 base, with 17 bases between the two germline ends. The germline CDR1 and CDR2 sequences are LNHNV and YYDKDF (reference sequence). The CDR3 here is CATSRGLAGLRSYEQYF. Here the CDR3 DNA reads TGTGCCACCAGCAGAGGTCTGGCGGGGTTAAGGTCCTACGAGCAGTACTTC.

V and J are TRBV7-6 and TRBJ2-1; TRBD1 aligns across 9 bases. Trimming removed 3 bases from V and 5 bases from J; junction bases left unmatched: 2. Germline V gene sequence: CDR1 SGHVS, CDR2 FNYEAQ. The CDR3 has 14 residues. This chain's CDR3 is CASSFGTGNNEQFF. In DNA, the CDR3 is TGTGCCAGCAGCTTTGGGACAGGGAACAATGAGCAGTTCTTC.

As to this clone: The sample contains more than one DNA sequence encoding this CDR3. The V and J genes are TRBV27 and TRBJ2-3, with D perhaps being TRBD1 or TRBD2 (5 bases each). Germline V lookup: CDR1 MNHEY, CDR2 SMNVEV (reference sequence). V was trimmed by 4 bases and J by 3 bases, leaving 11 bases between them. The length of the CDR3 is 14 residues. The CDR3 sequence: CASSSRWGTDTQYF. The DNA of the CDR3 is TGTGCCAGCAGTTCCCGATGGGGGACAGATACGCAGTATTTT.

The chain links TRBV5-6 to TRBJ1-4, with D unresolved. The CDR3 covers 14 residues. Looked up from germline, CDR1 is SGHDT and CDR2 is YYEEEE. Trimming left V 0 bases short and J 0 bases short, with 3 bases between. CDR3 protein: CASSLVATNEKLFF. The CDR3 DNA is TGTGCCAGCAGCTTGGTTGCAACTAATGAAAAACTGTTTTTT. The full variable domain, in which reference TRBV5-6 and TRBJ1-4 provide the parts outside the CDR3, is DAGVTQSPTHLIKTRGQQVTLRCSPKSGHDTVSWYQQALGQGPQFIFQYYEEEERQRGNFPDRFSGHQFPNYSSELNVNALLLGDSALYLCASSLVATNEKLFFGSGTQLSVL.

The rearrangement links TRBV23-1 to TRBJ2-3; D unresolved. TRBV23-1 is labeled an ORF, and its function is uncertain. Trimming left V 3 bases short and J 4 bases short, with 20 bases between. This CDR3 is 17 amino acids long. CDR3 protein: CASSHRFPQLAADTQYF. In DNA, the CDR3 is TGCGCCAGCAGTCACAGGTTTCCCCAGTTGGCGGCAGATACGCAGTATTTT.

The V and J genes are TRBV27 and TRBJ1-4; TRBD1 is a possible D gene (5 bases). CDR1 is MNHEY, CDR2 SMNVEV, per germline (reference sequence). The CDR3 sequence is 13 residues long. Between the trimmed V and J ends, which lost 3 bases and 8 bases, there was a span of 10 bases. For the CDR3, the DNA is TGTGCCAGCAGTTTTAAGGGGCGGGAAAAACTGTTTTTT. Protein sequence: CASSFKGREKLFF.

This clone was detected once. The V and J genes are TRBV12-2 and TRBJ1-4; TRBD1 reflects the table's D call only, with no check against the DNA. TRBV12-2 is described as a pseudogene. The CDR3 length is 16 residues. The CDR3 nucleotides read TGTGCAAGTCGCGCAGCACGACAGGGGCTGTGGGAAAAACTGTTTTTT. Translating it yields CASRAARQGLWEKLFF.

J is TRBJ1-2 and V is TRBV10-3; D remains ambiguous. This CDR3 has 13 amino acids. V was cut by 2 bases and J by 4 bases, with 8 bases left in between. From germline, CDR1 is ENHRY and CDR2 SYGVKD. The CDR3 protein is CAISEGLSYGYTF. The CDR3 region has the DNA TGTGCCATCAGTGAGGGGCTTAGCTATGGCTACACCTTC.

CDR3 in DNA: TGTGCCAGCAGCTTAGGCGGGGAGTTACACGAGCAGTACTTC. Translating gives CASSLGGELHEQYF. The rearrangement uses TRBV7-2 and TRBJ2-7, with D maybe TRBD2 (6 bases). Germline CDR1 is SGHTA and CDR2 is FQGNSA. With 1 base removed from V and 5 bases from J, the gap between germline ends came to 12 bases. There are 14 residues in the CDR3.

In regard to this clone: This sample includes further DNA sequences coding for the same CDR3. V is TRBV10-1 and J is TRBJ2-3; D might be TRBD1 or TRBD2, each matching 5 bases. Germline CDR1 WNHNN, CDR2 SYGVQD (reference sequence). The CDR3 has 14 residues. V lost 0 bases and J 2 bases, leaving 6 bases between the germline ends. As DNA, the CDR3 is TGCGCCAGCAGTGAGTCGGGGGACACAGATACGCAGTATTTT. It codes for CASSESGDTDTQYF.

The CDR3 DNA reads TGTGCCACCGGAACGGGGTACGAGCAGTACTTC. This gives the protein CATGTGYEQYF. The rearrangement links TRBV24-1 to TRBJ2-7; perhaps TRBD2 as D (5 bases). V lost 9 bases to trimming and J lost 4 bases, with 9 bases between them. The CDR3 has 11 residues. Germline CDR1 reads KGHDR; CDR2 reads SFDVKD.

V gene TRBV19 combines with J gene TRBJ1-2; 7 nucleotides match TRBD1. The CDR3 length is 12 residues. The germline CDR1 and CDR2 sequences are LNHDA and SQIVND (reference sequence). Trimming at V came to 5 bases and at J to 6 bases, leaving 3 bases not matched to a gene. Here the CDR3 DNA reads TGTGCCAGTAGTCCGACAGGGAATGGCTACACCTTC. As protein: CASSPTGNGYTF.